The 21 T cell receptor beta chains listed next were all sequenced from one sample in a study of response to subunit inactivated influenza vaccine. Each CDR3 protein gets one entry after TCRdb re-called the RT-PCR reads with MiXCR. The sample carries 500,000 to 550,000 distinct CDR3 sequences, under 30% recorded once. These data were also filed under a second study, of T cells expressing NK-cell markers. This second report adds: cDNA encoding TCR beta was synthesized via 5'RACE template switching incorporating UMIs.

Sequenced material: CD4+ T cells sorted from PBMCs, taken 12 days after vaccination. Receptors originate from a man in his forties or fifties who received an inactivated influenza vaccine.

Only one count was recorded for this clonotype. The V call is TRBV15, the J call TRBJ2-7, with D tentatively TRBD2 (6 bases). V was trimmed by 6 bases and J by 2 bases, leaving 11 bases between them. Germline V CDR1 and CDR2: LNHNV, YYDKDF (reference sequence). CDR3 length: 13 amino acids. The CDR3 DNA is TGTGCCACCAGAGGAGGAGGGGCCTACGAGCAGTACTTC. Protein product: CATRGGGAYEQYF.

The V gene is TRBV7-2, the J gene TRBJ2-7; TRBD2 matches 10 bases. Germline-derived CDR1 and CDR2 are SGHTA and FQGNSA. This CDR3 has 14 amino acids. Unmatched junction bases numbered 5, after V lost 5 bases and J lost 4 bases. The CDR3 here is CASSLRTSGYEQYF. CDR3 coding DNA: TGTGCCAGCAGCCTCAGGACTAGCGGTTACGAGCAGTACTTC.

The chain combines TRBV7-3 with TRBJ2-5, with no clear D. Germline loops: CDR1 SGHTA, CDR2 FQGTGA. CDR3 length equals 14 residues. V gave up 6 bases and J gave up 2 bases, with 13 bases separating them. CDR3 DNA sequence: TGTGCCAGCAGTCTCGGGCACCAACAAGAGACCCAGTACTTC. It encodes CASSLGHQQETQYF.

In this sample, this clonotype turned up a few times. V is TRBV14 and J is TRBJ2-3; a weak D match, TRBD2 (5 bases). CDR3 length equals 13 residues. V was cut by 1 base and J by 9 bases, with 11 bases left in between. CDR1 and CDR2 from the germline V gene are SGHDN and FVKESK. CDR3 nucleotide sequence: TGTGCCAGCAGCCAAGTAGGGCTAGCAACGCAGTATTTT. Translation gives CASSQVGLATQYF.

This clonotype was picked up many times. This sequence joins TRBV10-3 and TRBJ2-2, with D uncertain. This CDR3 contains 13 residues. Germline CDR1 and CDR2: ENHRY and SYGVKD. The ends were cut back, 3 bases at V and 6 bases at J, with 8 bases in the middle. CDR3 in amino acids: CAISERGPGELFF. In DNA form, the CDR3 reads TGTGCCATCAGTGAACGTGGTCCCGGGGAGCTGTTTTTT.

Notes on this clonotype: At one end the junction does not follow the germline gene, possibly because of a read error. This chain uses TRBV5-1 with TRBJ2-3; 8 bases match TRBD1. This CDR3 is built from 14 residues. In germline, CDR1 is SGHRS, CDR2 YFSETQ. CDR3 protein: CASSWDRSTATQYF. CDR3 in DNA: TGCGCCAGCAGCTGGGACAGGAGCACAGCTACGCAGTATTTT. The variable domain in full, with the rest retrieved from reference TRBV5-1 and TRBJ2-3, is KAGVTQTPRYLIKTRGQQVTLSCSPISGHRSVSWYQQTPGQGLQFLFEYFSETQRNKGNFPGRFSGRQFSNSRSEMNVSTLELGDSALYLCASSWDRSTATQYFGPGTRLTVL.

This clonotype has more than one count but fewer than ten. V and J are TRBV5-4 and TRBJ2-5, with 9 bases matching TRBD1. Germline V gene sequence: CDR1 SGHNT, CDR2 YYREEE (reference sequence). Unmatched junction bases numbered 4, after V lost 3 bases and J lost 4 bases. This CDR3 spans 14 amino acids. CDR3 nucleotide sequence: TGTGCCAGCAGCTCTGGACAGGGGTCAGAGACCCAGTACTTC. It codes for CASSSGQGSETQYF.

CDR3 nucleotides: TGCGCCAGCAGCCTTACTAGCTCTCGGGGTACAGATACGCAGTATTTT. It is translated as CASSLTSSRGTDTQYF. This chain uses TRBV5-1 with TRBJ2-3; TRBD2 might be the D (6 bases). CDR3 length: 16 residues. The ends were cut back, 4 bases at V and 3 bases at J, with 18 bases in the middle. Germline V CDR1 and CDR2: SGHRS, YFSETQ.

Written as DNA, the CDR3 is TGTGCCACCAGCACCCAGGGTTTGGGAAATTCACCCCTCCACTTT. Amino acids: CATSTQGLGNSPLHF. The chain combines TRBV15 with TRBJ1-6; a possible D gene is TRBD1 (5 bases). The V and J ends lost 4 bases and 7 bases respectively, with 14 bases between them. CDR3 length equals 15 residues. Germline values: CDR1 LNHNV, CDR2 YYDKDF (reference sequence). Supplemented by reference TRBV15 and TRBJ1-6, the full variable domain reads DAMVIQNPRYQVTQFGKPVTLSCSQTLNHNVMYWYQQKSSQAPKLLFHYYDKDFNNEADTPDNFQSRRPNTSFCFLDIRSPGLGDTAMYLCATSTQGLGNSPLHFGNGTRLTVT.

The chain carries TRBV28 and TRBJ2-3; tentative D call: TRBD2 (6 bases). Germline CDR1 MDHEN, CDR2 SYDVKM. Trimming removed 2 bases at V and 0 bases at J, with 15 bases between. CDR3 length equals 17 residues. Here the CDR3 DNA reads TGTGCCAGCAGTTTAGAGGGGCGCGGGGCTAGCACAGATACGCAGTATTTT. Its translation: CASSLEGRGASTDTQYF.

This clonotype was counted a few times. V gene TRBV6-1 combines with J gene TRBJ2-3, with TRBD2 as a possible D gene (6 bases). This CDR3 spans 15 amino acids. Germline loops: CDR1 MNHNS, CDR2 SASEGT. Trimming removed 9 bases at V and 15 bases at J, with 31 bases between. The CDR3 here is CASSETGVRAAKAYF. The CDR3 region has the DNA TGTGCCAGTTCCGAAACGGGGGTCAGGGCCGCGAAGGCTTATTTT.

This chain uses TRBV28 with TRBJ1-2, with D uncertain. Germline CDR1 and CDR2: MDHEN and SYDVKM. This CDR3 spans 14 amino acids. Deletions cut 8 bases from V and 3 bases from J, with 16 bases between. The CDR3 region is CASSVGGEHYGYTF. The CDR3, as DNA: TGTGCCAGCTCCGTCGGAGGAGAACACTATGGCTACACCTTC.

The CDR3 protein is CASSQGPGEKLFF. As DNA, the CDR3 is TGTGCCAGCAGCCAAGGCCCCGGGGAAAAACTGTTTTTT. The chain couples TRBV3-1 to TRBJ1-4; no firm D call. V was shortened by 1 base and J by 8 bases, with 8 bases between the two germline ends. CDR1 is LGHDT, CDR2 YNNKEL, per germline (reference sequence). This CDR3 region has 13 residues.

This chain joins TRBV12-3 or TRBV12-4 and TRBJ2-1, with 7 bases identical to TRBD2. The V gene end was trimmed by 5 bases and the J gene end by 5 bases; junction bases not matched to a gene: 6. This CDR3 region has 14 residues. This chain's CDR3 is CASSIGLGNNEQFF. In DNA form, the CDR3 reads TGTGCCAGCAGTATTGGACTAGGTAACAATGAGCAGTTCTTC.

The chain employs TRBV30 and TRBJ1-6; 7 bases map to TRBD1. In germline, CDR1 is GTSNPN, CDR2 SVGIG (reference sequence). This CDR3 spans 15 amino acids. V trimming: 2 bases; J trimming: 10 bases; junction bases outside the gene matches: 11. The CDR3 DNA follows: TGTGCCTGGAGTCTTTCCGGGACAGTTGTGTCACCCCTCCACTTT. It yields the protein CAWSLSGTVVSPLHF.

As for this clonotype: At one of its ends the junction is not consistent with the germline gene, which may arise from a read error. This chain joins TRBV7-7 and TRBJ2-5; 10 bases align to TRBD1. CDR3 length: 15 residues. Germline V gene data show CDR1 as SSHAT and CDR2 as FNYEAQ (reference sequence). CDR3 bases: TGTGCTAGCAGCCCCAATGACAGGGGGCTCGAGACCCAGTACTTC. This translates into CASSPNDRGLETQYF. Combining the CDR3 with reference TRBV7-7 and TRBJ2-5 gives the whole variable domain GAGVSQSPRYKVTKRGQDVTLRCDPISSHATLYWYQQALGQGPEFLTYFNYEAQPDKSGLPSDRFSAERPEGSISTLTIQRTEQRDSAMYRCASSPNDRGLETQYFGPGTRLLVL.

This chain connects TRBV19 to TRBJ2-3; a possible D gene is TRBD1 (6 bases). The CDR3 length is 15 residues. Germline assignment: CDR1 LNHDA and CDR2 SQIVND (reference sequence). The V and J ends lost 6 bases and 6 bases respectively, with 19 bases between them. The CDR3 is CASRSTGKSLDTQYF. CDR3 nucleotide sequence: TGTGCCAGTAGGAGTACAGGGAAAAGCCTCGATACGCAGTATTTT. The full variable domain, its missing parts supplied by reference TRBV19 and TRBJ2-3, is DGGITQSPKYLFRKEGQNVTLSCEQNLNHDAMYWYRQDPGQGLRLIYYSQIVNDFQKGDIAEGYSVSREKKESFPLTVTSAQKNPTAFYLCASRSTGKSLDTQYFGPGTRLTVL.

This clonotype has just a few counts. J is TRBJ2-7 and V is TRBV4-3; no definite D call. The CDR3 is made up of 13 amino acids. V was cut by 0 bases and J by 1 base, with 4 bases left in between. The germline V gene encodes CDR1 LGHNA and CDR2 YSLEER. In DNA, the CDR3 is TGCGCCAGCAGCCAAGACCTGTCCTACGAGCAGTACTTC. As protein: CASSQDLSYEQYF.

This clonotype occurred a few times. The chain links TRBV20-1 to TRBJ1-3; D unresolved. The V gene's germline CDR1 is DFQATT and CDR2 SNEGSKA (reference sequence). V lost 6 bases and J 7 bases, leaving 13 bases between the germline ends. The CDR3 runs to 12 residues. The CDR3 loop reads CSAPPEDNTIYF. In DNA form, the CDR3 reads TGCAGTGCCCCACCGGAGGACAACACCATATATTTT.

This clonotype was seen more than once but under ten times. The V gene is TRBV3-1, the J gene TRBJ2-7; D uncertain. CDR1 and CDR2 (germline): LGHDT, YNNKEL (reference sequence). Between the trimmed V and J ends, which lost 0 bases and 3 bases, there was a span of 12 bases. CDR3 size: 15 residues. DNA of the CDR3: TGTGCCAGCAGCCAAGATCATCACCCCGGCTACGAGCAGTACTTC. Translated, it gives CASSQDHHPGYEQYF.

This clonotype has more than one count but fewer than ten. V usage is TRBV6-5 and J usage is TRBJ2-7, with 10 bases lining up with TRBD1. V lost 5 bases to trimming and J lost 6 bases; unmatched junction nucleotides: 13. CDR3 length: 16 amino acids. Looked up from germline, CDR1 is MNHEY and CDR2 is SVGAGI. The CDR3 DNA reads TGTGCCAGCAGTCACCAAAAGGACAGGGGGAACGGCGAGCAGTACTTC. It is translated as CASSHQKDRGNGEQYF.